The clone carrying this TCR beta chain was counted a single time. This specimen comes from a study of blood T cell repertoires in COVID-19. Looking at the study overall: Researchers got acute and convalescent COVID-19 samples from the United States, Italy and Spain. The cDNA or gDNA used as material had been derived from T cells, B-cell-depleted T cells, or PBMCs.

In the source study's methods: Estimated nucleated cell counts came from reference gene primer amplification. Method: immunoSEQ multiplex PCR; TCRdb's copy keeps in-frame clones and lacks some. The V and J calls and clone size were taken over from that table, and D and trimming were inferred from the DNA. The data show some 260,000 clones, 88% seen once. The TCR sequence derives from a human donor in a cohort sampled during active COVID-19. Input material: peripheral blood.

The CDR3 nucleotides are TGTGCCAGCAGTTACTCGACTAGCGGGGGTAGTTACGAGCAGTACTTC. Translated, it gives CASSYSTSGGSYEQYF. The chain recombines TRBV6-6 with TRBJ2-7, with 12 bases fitting TRBD2. There are 16 residues in the CDR3. J was trimmed by 4 bases and V by 0 bases; bases with no gene match: 4. CDR1 is MNHNY and CDR2 is SVGAGI in the germline V gene (reference sequence).